This TCR beta chain stems from a study of T cell responses to AZD1222 COVID-19 vaccine. The protocol was immunoSEQ multiplex PCR, while the TCRdb copy is restricted to in-frame clones and leaves out a portion. Found here are about 96,000 clones, approximately 89% of them singletons; the top ten hold 4% to 6%. Germline lookup yields CDR1 SGHDT and CDR2 YYEEEE. V lost 0 bases and J 3 bases, leaving 6 bases between the germline ends. This CDR3 is 14 amino acids long. The study, taken as a whole, reports: Among vaccine-associated CD4 TCRs, coverage spanned spike, with dominance at 160-218 and 743-854. The donors showed a predominance of white British ancestry and of females, with possible underestimation of clonal diversity. Increased Spike-specific TCR breadth and depth were observed after two AZD1222 doses. The study identified only 6 or 7 AZD1222 recipients as seropositive at baseline.

On this clone itself: The antigen is undetermined.

The receptor was derived from an adult in good health. The rearrangement uses TRBV5-6 and TRBJ2-2; the D is unclear. The sequences come from peripheral blood, collected on day 0 of MenACWY control vaccination. The CDR3 reads CASSLDPHTGELFF. In nucleotides, the CDR3 is TGTGCCAGCAGCTTGGATCCGCACACCGGGGAGCTGTTTTTT.